This T cell receptor beta chain was documented in a study of T cell changes during pregnancy in multiple sclerosis (dated by TCRdb to the late 2010s). At the level of the whole study: The study looked at changes in the T cell repertoire across pregnancy in women with multiple sclerosis.

Trimming removed 5 bases from V and 8 bases from J; the gene matches leave 12 bases unexplained. The CDR3 contains 17 residues, cysteine and phenylalanine counted. Solely the CDR3 DNA is kept, with 51 bases framed from the first base. CDR1 and CDR2 were assigned from the germline V gene as SGHNT and YENEEA. Libraries were built with the immunoSEQ multiplex PCR assay. TCRdb limited this immuneACCESS table to in-frame rearrangements with V and J called. A share of clones is missing; checked studies link under half to unresolved V genes, and the rest is unexplained. For this sample the table gives under 70,000 clones, of which almost 95% were detected only once. In total, the top ten clones hold approximately 2% of the sample. Note on this clone: What antigen it recognizes has not been identified. Base qualities are not provided; no much larger clone lies one nucleotide away.

The TCR comes from a female donor in good health, enrolled as a control in a pregnancy study. Sequencing used peripheral blood, obtained in the third trimester of pregnancy. The rearrangement joined TRBV11-3 to TRBJ2-1; TRBD2 agrees with 13 junctional bases. The nucleotides are TGTGCCAGCAGCCCTAGCTGGACTAGCGGGAGTTGGGATGAGCAGTTCTTC. Translated, it reads CASSPSWTSGSWDEQFF.